These 11 T cell receptor beta chains came from one sample sequenced in a study of tumor-infiltrating lymphocytes in primary liver carcinoma. Extraction also yielded germline DNA, while blood RNA was obtained from unsorted whole blood. Synthesis of TCR beta cDNA was carried out from 500 ng total RNA with a constant-region primer. Library construction for TCR beta comprised three nested multiplex PCR rounds performed with slightly modified ARM-PCR. Both of the initial two PCR rounds ran for roughly 11 cycles and employed TRBV1-TRBV30 forward primers alongside a C-beta reverse primer. TCRdb reanalysed the multiplex PCR reads using MiXCR and keeps one entry per CDR3 protein. The sample yields fewer than 400,000 distinct CDR3 sequences, roughly 60% seen once. The specimen was peripheral blood. The receptors shown here come from a woman aged 25 to 39 with primary liver carcinoma and hepatitis B virus infection.

Comments on this clonotype: A read error may account for a junction end that differs from germline. CDR3 nucleotide sequence: TGTACCAGCAGCCTAGTGGGAGGGCTTGAGACCCAGTACTTC. This encodes CTSSLVGGLETQYF. This chain uses TRBV13 with TRBJ2-5, with 7 positions matching TRBD2. Germline V gene data show CDR1 as PRHDT and CDR2 as FYEKMQ (reference sequence). The CDR3 is 14 amino acids. The complete variable domain, with remaining parts taken from reference TRBV13 and TRBJ2-5, reads AAGVIQSPRHLIKEKRETATLKCYPIPRHDTVYWYQQGPGQDPQFLISFYEKMQSDKGSIPDRFSAQQFSDYHSELNMSSLELGDSALYFCTSSLVGGLETQYFGPGTRLLVL.

The table lists this clonotype with a few counts. This rearrangement joins TRBV5-5 to TRBJ2-1, with 10 bases lining up with TRBD1. V shed 6 bases, J shed 2 bases, and the junction held 5 bases outside the gene matches. The CDR3 is 15 residues long. Germline V gives CDR1 SGHKS, CDR2 YYEKEE (reference sequence). CDR3 sequence (DNA): TGTGCCAGCACCCTGGACAGGGGGACCTACAATGAGCAGTTCTTC. This sequence encodes CASTLDRGTYNEQFF.

Comment on this clonotype: This may be a read error, as it is one base from a much larger clone. The rearrangement joins TRBV29-1 to TRBJ2-1; no definite D call. Germline-derived CDR1 and CDR2 are SQVTM and ANQGSEA. This CDR3 is built from 13 residues. V was shortened by 4 bases and J by 5 bases, with 12 bases between the two germline ends. CDR3 DNA: TGCAGCGTTGGCCTCCTCCAGGACAATGAGCAGTTCTTC. Amino acids: CSVGLLQDNEQFF.

This clonotype was counted only a few times. Compared with germline, one end of the junction differs, possibly owing to a read error. V gene TRBV11-3 combines with J gene TRBJ1-1; no clear D. The CDR3 totals 15 residues. Per the germline V gene, CDR1 is SGHNT and CDR2 is YENEEA. The CDR3 region is CASNLTATINTEAFF. For the CDR3, the DNA is TGTGCCAGCAACTTAACAGCGACTATTAACACTGAAGCTTTCTTT.

This chain links TRBV5-4 with TRBJ2-5; D may correspond to TRBD1 or TRBD2 (7 bases each). The germline CDR1 and CDR2 sequences are SGHNT and YYREEE (reference sequence). Trimming removed 5 bases at V and 0 bases at J, with 17 bases between. The CDR3 is 16 residues long. The CDR3 DNA is TGTGCCAGCAGGTCAGGGGGGGTAGCACACCAAGAGACCCAGTACTTC. Protein sequence: CASRSGGVAHQETQYF.

Points on this clonotype: Its ends do not fully match the called genes, so a read error is possible. The chain's CDR3 is CVSSYGSPVGDEQFF. The CDR3 DNA reads as TGTGTCAGCAGTTACGGGAGTCCCGTCGGAGATGAGCAGTTCTTC. This chain uses TRBV6-2 or TRBV6-3 with TRBJ2-1; tentative D call: TRBD2 (6 bases). This CDR3 comprises 15 residues. Germline values: CDR1 MNHEY, CDR2 SVGEGT.

Worth noting for this clonotype: This may arise from a read error, as a much more abundant clone is one base away. This chain's CDR3 is CASSGRGGWRGSFF. CDR3 DNA sequence: TGTGCCAGCTCGGGTAGGGGTGGATGGAGAGGGTCTTTCTTT. The chain employs TRBV12-3 or TRBV12-4 and TRBJ1-1; D possibly corresponds to TRBD1 (5 bases). V was pared by 8 bases and J by 12 bases, with 25 bases between. The CDR3 length is 14 residues.

This clonotype was counted a single time. With a much larger clone just one base away, this may be a read error. The genes are TRBV6-5 and TRBJ2-7; D unresolved. V dropped 10 bases and J dropped 6 bases, with 10 bases sitting between them. Germline CDR1 and CDR2: MNHEY and SVGAGI. The CDR3 is 10 amino acids. This CDR3 reads CATGWSEQYF. CDR3 bases: TGTGCCACTGGCTGGAGCGAGCAGTACTTC.

The V call is TRBV11-2, the J call TRBJ2-1; D may be TRBD1 (5 bases). The CDR3 contains 12 residues. Germline V gives CDR1 SGHAT, CDR2 FQNNGV. V was clipped by 11 bases and J by 11 bases, with 19 bases between them. Written as DNA, the CDR3 is TGTGCCGGTAGCCCAAAAGGGGCACAGCAGTTCTTC. It translates to CAGSPKGAQQFF.

The V call is TRBV29-1, the J call TRBJ1-2; D unresolved. V lost 6 bases to trimming and J lost 4 bases, with 15 bases between them. Germline CDR1 is SQVTM and CDR2 is ANQGSEA. The CDR3 covers 13 residues. The CDR3 is CSVQLRTTYGYTF. The CDR3 DNA reads as TGCAGCGTCCAACTCCGGACGACCTATGGCTACACCTTC.

This clonotype was counted a few times. The rearrangement uses TRBV5-4 and TRBJ1-2; a possible D gene is TRBD1 (6 bases). CDR3 length: 13 amino acids. Trimming took 4 bases from V and 4 from J, leaving 11 bases between them. Germline CDR1 reads SGHNT; CDR2 reads YYREEE (reference sequence). Here the CDR3 DNA reads TGTGCCAGCAGCCAGGACAGCATCTATGGCTACACCTTC. Translated, it gives CASSQDSIYGYTF. Complete variable domain (other parts from reference TRBV5-4 and TRBJ1-2): ETGVTQSPTHLIKTRGQQVTLRCSSQSGHNTVSWYQQALGQGPQFIFQYYREEENGRGNFPPRFSGLQFPNYSSELNVNALELDDSALYLCASSQDSIYGYTFGSGTRLTVV.